Included here is one T cell receptor beta chain sequence, with context. CDR3 length equals 18 residues. This sample is part of a study of blood T cell repertoires in COVID-19. Clones were sequenced by immunoSEQ multiplex PCR, and TCRdb holds only the in-frame ones, with some missing. The sample has 130,000 or so clones; around 85% are singletons. Cohorts were assigned according to the clinical history that participants reported. The sequenced sample was PBMCs or T cells enriched from blood (not recorded which). This sequence originates from a man aged 45-65 years who had recovered from COVID-19. This chain joins TRBV21-1 and TRBJ2-3; the table's D call of TRBD1 was not tested on the DNA. TRBV21-1 is shown as a pseudogene. In DNA form, the CDR3 reads TGTGCCAGCAGCTGGGGGCGCGGCGGGTCTACTTACACAGATACGCAGTATTTT. Translated: CASSWGRGGSTYTDTQYF.